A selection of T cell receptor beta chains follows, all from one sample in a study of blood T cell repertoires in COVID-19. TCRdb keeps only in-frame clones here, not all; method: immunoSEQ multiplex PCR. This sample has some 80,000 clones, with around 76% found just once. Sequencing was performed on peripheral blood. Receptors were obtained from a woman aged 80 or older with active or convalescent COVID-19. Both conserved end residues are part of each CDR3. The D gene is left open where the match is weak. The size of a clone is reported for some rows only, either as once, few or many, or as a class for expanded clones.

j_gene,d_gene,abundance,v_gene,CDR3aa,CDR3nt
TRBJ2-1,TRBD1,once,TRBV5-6,CASSSRGQGHEQFF,TGTGCCAGCAGCTCCCGTGGACAGGGGCATGAGCAGTTCTTC
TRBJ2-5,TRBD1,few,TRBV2,CASSATGDRETQYF,TGTGCCAGCAGTGCGACAGGGGACCGAGAGACCCAGTACTTC
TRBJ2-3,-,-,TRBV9,CASSVGQTGGSSTDTQYF,TGTGCCAGCAGCGTGGGGCAAACGGGGGGCTCGAGCACAGATACGCAGTATTTT
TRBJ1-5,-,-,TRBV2,CASIGAGSGNQPQHF,TGTGCCAGTATAGGGGCTGGAAGCGGCAATCAGCCCCAGCATTTT
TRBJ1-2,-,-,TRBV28,CASSSGYGYTF,TGTGCCAGCAGTTCGGGGTATGGCTACACCTTC
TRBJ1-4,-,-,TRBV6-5,CASSLEHLNEKLFF,TGTGCCAGCAGTTTAGAGCACCTTAATGAAAAACTGTTTTTT
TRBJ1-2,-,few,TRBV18,CASSPPVPTIYGYTF,TGTGCCAGCTCACCACCGGTTCCGACTATCTATGGCTACACCTTC
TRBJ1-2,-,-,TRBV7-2,CASSSTDNYGYTF,TGTGCCAGCAGCTCGACAGACAACTATGGCTACACCTTC
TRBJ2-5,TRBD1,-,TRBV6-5,CASSYSGRGPQETQYF,TGTGCCAGCAGTTACTCCGGCAGGGGGCCTCAAGAGACCCAGTACTTC
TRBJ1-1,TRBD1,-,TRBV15,CATSRAAGQGHTEAFF,TGTGCCACCAGCAGAGCCGCGGGACAGGGGCACACTGAAGCTTTCTTT
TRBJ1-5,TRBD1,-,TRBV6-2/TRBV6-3,CASSPRTGHQPQHF,TGTGCCAGCAGTCCCCGGACAGGTCATCAGCCCCAGCATTTT
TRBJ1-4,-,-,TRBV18,CASSPLTSSTNEKLFF,TGTGCCAGCTCACCACTAACGAGCTCAACTAATGAAAAACTGTTTTTT
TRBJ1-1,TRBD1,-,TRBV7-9,CASSLAGGWGTNAEAFF,TGTGCCAGCAGCTTAGCAGGGGGCTGGGGTACGAACGCTGAAGCTTTCTTT
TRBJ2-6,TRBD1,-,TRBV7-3,CASSYDRGFGANVLTF,TGTGCCAGCAGCTACGACAGGGGATTCGGGGCCAACGTCCTGACTTTC
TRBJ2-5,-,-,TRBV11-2,CASSLDLYQETQYF,TGTGCCAGCAGCTTAGACTTGTACCAAGAGACCCAGTACTTC